This TCR beta chain appears in the sequencing data of a study of cytomegalovirus exposure and HLA in healthy donors. Across the study: Of around 400 genotyped donors, around 80% grouped in the Caucasian-associated ancestry cluster. General study findings and limits: Later on, a genetic analysis was performed. It linked a missense variant in DCLRE1C with V- and J-gene trimming of TCR beta. Immune exposure data for these donors was limited to CMV serostatus.

V dropped 6 bases and J dropped 3 bases, with 5 bases sitting between them. Germline V gene data show CDR1 as SGHAT and CDR2 as FQNNGV. There are 11 residues in the CDR3. Details on this clone: Its antigen remains unknown. The same CDR3 can be traced to other DNA sequences in this sample.

Amplification used 60 Vbeta primers and 13 Jbeta primers. TCRdb's table, derived via immunoSEQ multiplex PCR, lists solely in-frame clones and lacks some. Among around 140,000 clones, less than 85% were seen once, and the ten largest hold roughly 1.9%. Source material: PBMCs. The source of this sequence is a woman in her sixties in good health and CMV-seropositive. The chain employs TRBV11-2 and TRBJ1-1, with D unclear. CDR3 amino acids: CASSSYTEAFF. The CDR3 DNA reads as TGTGCCAGCAGTTCCTACACTGAAGCTTTCTTT.